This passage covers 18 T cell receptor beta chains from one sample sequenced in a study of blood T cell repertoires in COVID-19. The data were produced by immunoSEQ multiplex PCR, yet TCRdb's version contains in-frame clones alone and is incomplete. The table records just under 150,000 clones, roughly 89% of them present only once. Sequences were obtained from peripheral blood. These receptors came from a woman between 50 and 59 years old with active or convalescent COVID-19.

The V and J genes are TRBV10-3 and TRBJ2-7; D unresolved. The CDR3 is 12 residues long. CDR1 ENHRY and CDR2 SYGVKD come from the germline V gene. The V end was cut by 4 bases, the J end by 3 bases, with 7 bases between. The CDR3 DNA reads TGTGCCATCAGTGGGAGTAGCTACGAGCAGTACTTC. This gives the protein CAISGSSYEQYF.

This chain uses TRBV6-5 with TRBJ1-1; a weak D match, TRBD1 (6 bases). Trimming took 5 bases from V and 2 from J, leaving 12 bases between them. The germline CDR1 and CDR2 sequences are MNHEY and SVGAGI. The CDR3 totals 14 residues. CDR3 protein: CASSRADRNTEAFF. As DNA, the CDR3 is TGTGCCAGCAGTAGGGCGGACAGAAACACTGAAGCTTTCTTT.

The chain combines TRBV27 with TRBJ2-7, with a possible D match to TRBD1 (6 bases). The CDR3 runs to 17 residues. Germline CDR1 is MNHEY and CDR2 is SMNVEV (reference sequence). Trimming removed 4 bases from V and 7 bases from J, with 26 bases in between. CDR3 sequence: CASSSDSADRRAGEQYF. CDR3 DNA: TGTGCCAGCAGTTCCGATTCCGCTGACAGGCGGGCAGGGGAGCAGTACTTC.

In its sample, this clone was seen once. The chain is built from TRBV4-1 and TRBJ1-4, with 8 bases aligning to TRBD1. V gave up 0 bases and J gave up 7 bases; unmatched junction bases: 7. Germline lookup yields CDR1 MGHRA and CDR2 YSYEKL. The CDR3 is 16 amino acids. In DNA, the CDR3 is TGCGCCAGCAGCCAAGATAGGACAGGGCGGCGTGAAAAACTGTTTTTT. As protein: CASSQDRTGRREKLFF.

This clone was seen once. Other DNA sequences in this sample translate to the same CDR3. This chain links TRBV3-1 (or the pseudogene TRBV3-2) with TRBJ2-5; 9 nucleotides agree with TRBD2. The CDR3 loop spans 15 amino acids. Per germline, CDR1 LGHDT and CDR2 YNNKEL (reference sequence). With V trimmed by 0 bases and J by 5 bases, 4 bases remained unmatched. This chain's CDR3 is CASSQEGGGAETQYF. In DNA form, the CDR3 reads TGTGCCAGCAGCCAAGAAGGCGGGGGGGCCGAGACCCAGTACTTC.

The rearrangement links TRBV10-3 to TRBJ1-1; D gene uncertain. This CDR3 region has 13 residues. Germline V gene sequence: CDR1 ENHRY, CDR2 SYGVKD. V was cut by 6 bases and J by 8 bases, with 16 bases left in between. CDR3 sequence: CAIRTDSVGEAFF. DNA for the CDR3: TGTGCCATCAGGACGGACTCCGTGGGGGAAGCTTTCTTT.

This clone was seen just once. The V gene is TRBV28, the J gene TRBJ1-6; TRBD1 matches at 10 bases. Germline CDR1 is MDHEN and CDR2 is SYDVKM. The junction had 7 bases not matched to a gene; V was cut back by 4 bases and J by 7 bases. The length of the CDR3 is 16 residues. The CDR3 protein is CASSSFGTGENSPLHF. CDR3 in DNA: TGTGCCAGCAGTTCGTTCGGGACAGGGGAGAATTCACCCCTCCACTTT.

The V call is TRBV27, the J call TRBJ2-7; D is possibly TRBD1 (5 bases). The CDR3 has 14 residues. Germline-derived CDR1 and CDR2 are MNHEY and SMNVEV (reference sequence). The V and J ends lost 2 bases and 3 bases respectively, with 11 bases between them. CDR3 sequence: CASSLNGHNYEQYF. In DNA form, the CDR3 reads TGTGCCAGCAGTTTAAATGGACACAACTACGAGCAGTACTTC.

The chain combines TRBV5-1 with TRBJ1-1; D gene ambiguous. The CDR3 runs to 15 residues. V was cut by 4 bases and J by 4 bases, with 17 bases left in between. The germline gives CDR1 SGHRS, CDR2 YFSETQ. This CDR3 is CASSIGRLTPTEAFF. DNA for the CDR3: TGCGCCAGCAGCATCGGTCGATTAACTCCCACTGAAGCTTTCTTT.

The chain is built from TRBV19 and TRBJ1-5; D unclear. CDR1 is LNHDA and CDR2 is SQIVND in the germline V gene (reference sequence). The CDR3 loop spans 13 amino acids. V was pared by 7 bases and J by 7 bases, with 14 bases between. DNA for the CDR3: TGTGCCAGTACCAAAGCCCCGAGACAGCCCCAGCATTTT. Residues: CASTKAPRQPQHF.

CDR3 coding DNA: TGTGCCAGCAGCCATCACCCCCCCTCAGTTGCGGGGGGGGTGCGTGGTGAGCAGTTCTTC. This sequence encodes CASSHHPPSVAGGVRGEQFF. The genes are TRBV4-2 and TRBJ2-1; 9 bases match TRBD2. The V gene's germline CDR1 is LGHNA and CDR2 YNFKEQ. CDR3 size: 20 residues. The J segment lost 9 bases and the V segment lost 3 bases, leaving 24 bases of the junction unmatched.

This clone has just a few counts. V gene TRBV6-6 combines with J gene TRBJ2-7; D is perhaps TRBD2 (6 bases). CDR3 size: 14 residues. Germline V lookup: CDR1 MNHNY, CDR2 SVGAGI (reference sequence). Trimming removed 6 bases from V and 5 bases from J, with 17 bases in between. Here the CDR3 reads CASRAGTGGNEQYF. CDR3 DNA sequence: TGTGCCAGCAGAGCCGGGACTGGAGGCAACGAGCAGTACTTC.

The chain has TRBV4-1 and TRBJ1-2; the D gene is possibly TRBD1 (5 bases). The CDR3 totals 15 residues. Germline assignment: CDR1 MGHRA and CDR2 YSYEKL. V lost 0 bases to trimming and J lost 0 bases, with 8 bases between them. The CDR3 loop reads CASSQDTRANYGYTF. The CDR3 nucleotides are TGCGCCAGCAGCCAAGATACCAGGGCTAACTATGGCTACACCTTC.

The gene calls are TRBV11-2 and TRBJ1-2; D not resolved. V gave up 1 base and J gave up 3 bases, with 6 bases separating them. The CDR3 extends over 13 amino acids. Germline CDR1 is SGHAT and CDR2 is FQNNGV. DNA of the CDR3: TGTGCCAGCAGCTTAGGGCTCGACTATGGCTACACCTTC. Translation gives CASSLGLDYGYTF.

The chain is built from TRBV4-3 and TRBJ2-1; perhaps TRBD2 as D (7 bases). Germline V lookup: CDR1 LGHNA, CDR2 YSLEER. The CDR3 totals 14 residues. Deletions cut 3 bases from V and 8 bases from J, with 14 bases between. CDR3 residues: CASSQTQGRDEQFF. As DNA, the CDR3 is TGCGCCAGCAGCCAGACCCAGGGGAGGGATGAGCAGTTCTTC.

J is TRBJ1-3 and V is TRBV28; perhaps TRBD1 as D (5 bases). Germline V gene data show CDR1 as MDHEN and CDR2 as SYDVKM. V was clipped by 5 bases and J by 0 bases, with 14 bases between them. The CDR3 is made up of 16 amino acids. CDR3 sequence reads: CASSGGGLSSGNTIYF. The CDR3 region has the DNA TGTGCCAGCAGTGGGGGAGGCTTATCCTCTGGAAACACCATATATTTT.

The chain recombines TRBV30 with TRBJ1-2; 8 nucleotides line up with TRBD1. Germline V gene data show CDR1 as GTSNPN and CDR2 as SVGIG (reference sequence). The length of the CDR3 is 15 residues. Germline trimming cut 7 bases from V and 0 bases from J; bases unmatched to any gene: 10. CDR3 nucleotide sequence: TGTGCCTCCAGCAACAGGGGGAAAGCTAACTATGGCTACACCTTC. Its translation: CASSNRGKANYGYTF.

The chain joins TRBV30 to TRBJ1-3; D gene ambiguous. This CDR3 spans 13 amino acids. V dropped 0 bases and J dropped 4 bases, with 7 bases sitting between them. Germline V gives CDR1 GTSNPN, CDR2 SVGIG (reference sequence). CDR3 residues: CAWSVVRGNTIYF. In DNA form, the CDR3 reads TGTGCCTGGAGTGTGGTGAGGGGAAACACCATATATTTT.